The 15 T cell receptor beta chains below were found in one sample sequenced in a study of T cell responses to AZD1222 COVID-19 vaccine. TCRdb keeps only in-frame clones here, not all; method: immunoSEQ multiplex PCR. The sample lists 75,000 to 85,000 clones, approximately 90% occurring once. This specimen was peripheral blood, taken on day 0 of AZD1222 vaccination. The origin of the receptors is an adult in good health.

The rearrangement uses TRBV7-2 and TRBJ1-2; D remains unclear. The CDR3 sequence is 12 residues long. Germline CDR1 SGHTA, CDR2 FQGNSA. Trimming took off 5 bases at V and 4 bases at J, with 8 bases between the two ends. The CDR3 here is CASSPHSYGYTF. The CDR3 DNA is TGTGCCAGCAGCCCGCACAGCTATGGCTACACCTTC. Filled out from reference TRBV7-2 and TRBJ1-2, the complete variable domain reads GAGVSQSPSNKVTEKGKDVELRCDPISGHTALYWYRQSLGQGLEFLIYFQGNSAPDKSGLPSDRFSAERTGGSVSTLTIQRTQQEDSAVYLCASSPHSYGYTFGSGTRLTVV.

The rearrangement uses TRBV28 and TRBJ2-1; no reliable D call. Trimming pared 10 bases from V and 2 bases from J, leaving 15 bases between. This CDR3 is built from 14 residues. CDR1 and CDR2 from the germline V gene are MDHEN and SYDVKM. Written as DNA, the CDR3 is TGTGCCACCACCGGTGGGTCTACCTACAATGAGCAGTTCTTC. Protein product: CATTGGSTYNEQFF.

The chain employs TRBV7-8 and TRBJ1-1, with 7 bases that match TRBD1. Germline V CDR1 and CDR2: SGHVS, FQNEAQ. CDR3 size: 14 residues. V was clipped by 5 bases and J by 6 bases; unmatched bases: 9. This CDR3 reads CASSPNRGGAEAFF. CDR3 sequence (DNA): TGTGCCAGCAGCCCGAACAGGGGTGGCGCTGAAGCTTTCTTT.

This chain joins TRBV19 and TRBJ2-3; TRBD2 matches at 15 bases. V lost 5 bases and J lost 0; bases outside the gene matches: 6. CDR1 and CDR2 (germline): LNHDA, SQIVND (reference sequence). The CDR3 is made up of 18 amino acids. The CDR3 loop reads CASSLGLAGGSSTDTQYF. The CDR3 DNA follows: TGTGCCAGTAGTCTGGGACTAGCGGGAGGCTCTAGCACAGATACGCAGTATTTT.

The V gene is TRBV5-5, the J gene TRBJ1-2, with D uncertain. The CDR3 length is 15 residues. Germline V lookup: CDR1 SGHKS, CDR2 YYEKEE (reference sequence). Deletions cut 4 bases from V and 4 bases from J, with 17 bases between. DNA for the CDR3: TGTGCCAGCAGCCCCTCCCCAGGCGACCCCTATGGCTACACCTTC. It codes for CASSPSPGDPYGYTF.

This clone was detected only a few times. The chain recombines TRBV20-1 with TRBJ1-1; D gene unclear. This CDR3 is built from 11 residues. V was clipped by 3 bases and J by 8 bases, with 10 bases between them. Germline V gives CDR1 DFQATT, CDR2 SNEGSKA (reference sequence). CDR3 sequence: CSARESQEAFF. DNA of the CDR3: TGCAGTGCTAGGGAAAGTCAGGAAGCTTTCTTT.

The chain recombines TRBV6-2 or TRBV6-3 with TRBJ2-1, with D perhaps matching TRBD1 (6 bases). CDR3 size: 13 residues. The V end lost 6 bases, the J end lost 4 bases, and 10 bases lay between the germline ends. Germline V CDR1 and CDR2: MNHEY, SVGEGT. DNA for the CDR3: TGTGCCAGCAGCTTAGACAGGTACAATGAGCAGTTCTTC. Protein: CASSLDRYNEQFF.

The chain links TRBV11-2 to TRBJ2-1; D is uncertain. Trimming cost V 5 bases and J 9 bases, with 14 bases left between them. Germline CDR1 is SGHAT and CDR2 is FQNNGV. This CDR3 is 13 amino acids long. CDR3 bases: TGTGCCAGCAGCCTCGAAACTACTATTGAGCAGTTCTTC. Translating gives CASSLETTIEQFF.

This chain joins TRBV19 and TRBJ2-7, with 7 bases fitting TRBD1. V lost 6 bases to trimming and J lost 0 bases; unmatched junction nucleotides: 2. The length of the CDR3 is 13 residues. The germline V gene encodes CDR1 LNHDA and CDR2 SQIVND (reference sequence). CDR3 amino acids: CASRDRSSYEQYF. The CDR3 region has the DNA TGTGCCAGTAGGGACAGGTCCTCCTACGAGCAGTACTTC.

The rearrangement uses TRBV3-1 (or the pseudogene TRBV3-2) and TRBJ1-2; no clear D gene. With 5 bases removed from V and 8 bases from J, the gap between germline ends came to 9 bases. This CDR3 is built from 11 residues. CDR1 and CDR2 from the germline V gene are LGHDT and YNNKEL (reference sequence). The DNA for the CDR3 is TGTGCCAGCAGCTCCGACCGCGGCTACACCTTC. Protein sequence: CASSSDRGYTF.

The rearrangement joins TRBV28 to TRBJ1-2; 8 bases match TRBD1. The CDR3 is 14 amino acids. Looked up from germline, CDR1 is MDHEN and CDR2 is SYDVKM. With 4 bases clipped from V and 4 bases from J, the junction kept 5 bases outside the gene matches. CDR3 nucleotide sequence: TGTGCCAGCAGTTCCGGACAGGGAAGCTATGGCTACACCTTC. Its translation is CASSSGQGSYGYTF.

The chain joins TRBV5-4 to TRBJ2-1; 9 bases map to TRBD1. V lost 8 bases to trimming and J lost 7 bases; unmatched junction nucleotides: 13. Germline V gives CDR1 SGHNT, CDR2 YYREEE (reference sequence). The CDR3 spans 15 residues. The CDR3 DNA is TGTGCCAGTTCACCTGGGACAGGGCGGTCAAATGAGCAGTTCTTC. Its translation: CASSPGTGRSNEQFF.

J is TRBJ1-1 and V is TRBV29-1, with unresolved D. The CDR3 length is 13 residues. The germline V gene has CDR1 SQVTM and CDR2 ANQGSEA. The V end lost 0 bases, the J end lost 0 bases, and 5 bases lay between the germline ends. CDR3 in DNA: TGCAGCGTTGAAGATAAAGTGAACACTGAAGCTTTCTTT. This sequence encodes CSVEDKVNTEAFF.

This clone was seen a handful of times. V gene TRBV18 combines with J gene TRBJ1-5; 7 nucleotides match TRBD1. This CDR3 contains 13 residues. The J segment lost 4 bases and the V segment lost 3 bases, leaving 0 bases of the junction unmatched. Germline V gives CDR1 KGHSH, CDR2 LQKENI. This CDR3 is CASSPGQNQPQHF. In DNA form, the CDR3 reads TGTGCCAGCTCACCGGGACAGAATCAGCCCCAGCATTTT.

This chain joins TRBV3-1 (or the pseudogene TRBV3-2) and TRBJ2-3; D remains ambiguous. Trimming pared 4 bases from V and 5 bases from J, leaving 10 bases between. CDR3 length equals 13 residues. The germline V gene has CDR1 LGHDT and CDR2 YNNKEL (reference sequence). CDR3 sequence: CASSPQIRDTQYF. In nucleotides, the CDR3 is TGTGCCAGCAGCCCCCAAATCCGAGATACGCAGTATTTT.